This TCR beta chain was recorded in a study of CD8 T cells in Susac syndrome. Whole-study findings and limits: Susac-specific public clones found in total CD8+ repertoires numbered 15 to 20, and those in CD8+ TEMRA repertoires numbered roughly 5.

A remark on this clonotype: Its antigen is not known.

Germline trimming cut 1 base from V and 6 bases from J; bases unmatched to any gene: 11. Germline CDR1 SEHNR, CDR2 FQNEAQ (reference sequence). The CDR3 spans 17 residues. CD8+ and CD4+ T cells taken from blood had their TCR beta sequenced. Reverse transcription of about 0.5 to 1 ug RNA used random hexamers. TCRdb called the immunoSEQ multiplex PCR reads again in MiXCR, with one record for every CDR3 protein. The sample includes around 69,000 distinct CDR3 sequences, approximately 94% of them seen just once. The material sequenced was CD8+ T cells from PBMCs. This chain uses TRBV7-9 with TRBJ2-3, with 9 bases matching TRBD2. The receptor was derived from a human donor with Susac syndrome. CDR3 protein: CASSLVAESGGYDTQYF. In nucleotides, the CDR3 is TGTGCCAGCAGCTTAGTGGCAGAGAGCGGGGGGTATGATACGCAGTATTTT.